This entry features one T cell receptor beta chain sequence. The sample's treatment: roughly 20 received Ad26.COV2.S at low or high dose, single or two shots; five or six received placebo; per-sample allocation not given. Collection of the samples took place on day 63 after the first injection of vaccine or placebo. Data came from immunoSEQ multiplex PCR; TCRdb stores just in-frame clones and leaves some out. The table lists about 680,000 clones, roughly 90% of them singletons, with approximately 1.5% in the top ten. The sample comes from a study of Ad26.COV2.S vaccination and SARS-CoV-2 variants. From germline, CDR1 is MDHEN and CDR2 SYDVKM. This CDR3 comprises 14 residues. V was trimmed by 5 bases and J by 2 bases, leaving 10 bases between them.

This chain connects TRBV28 to TRBJ1-3; D possibly corresponds to TRBD1 (6 bases). The receptor was derived from a person between 18 and 60 years old who received the Ad26.COV2.S COVID-19 vaccine or a placebo. The sequencing used peripheral blood, collected in a trial of Ad26.COV2.S vaccine versus placebo. The CDR3 DNA reads TGTGCCAGCAGTGTAAACAGGGCTGGAAACACCATATATTTT. Its protein is CASSVNRAGNTIYF.